This T cell receptor beta chain was sequenced in a study of T cell responses to AZD1222 COVID-19 vaccine. Study-level results: Repertoires were obtained only post-peak T cell response. Donors were mostly white British, more females; clonal diversity possibly underestimated.

CDR1 and CDR2 (germline): SGHRS, YFSETQ. The CDR3 is 13 amino acids. V was cut by 3 bases and J by 0 bases, with 6 bases left in between. This clone came up once. Its target is not known. Method: immunoSEQ multiplex PCR; TCRdb's copy keeps in-frame clones and lacks some. Here the sample spans roughly 120,000 clones, roughly 92% being singletons. This material consisted of peripheral blood, taken 28 days after the second AZD1222 dose. The chain links TRBV5-1 to TRBJ1-1; D perhaps matches TRBD1 (6 bases). This receptor was identified in an adult who received the AZD1222 COVID-19 vaccine. Here the CDR3 DNA reads TGCGCCAGCAGCTGGGACATGAACACTGAAGCTTTCTTT. It specifies CASSWDMNTEAFF.